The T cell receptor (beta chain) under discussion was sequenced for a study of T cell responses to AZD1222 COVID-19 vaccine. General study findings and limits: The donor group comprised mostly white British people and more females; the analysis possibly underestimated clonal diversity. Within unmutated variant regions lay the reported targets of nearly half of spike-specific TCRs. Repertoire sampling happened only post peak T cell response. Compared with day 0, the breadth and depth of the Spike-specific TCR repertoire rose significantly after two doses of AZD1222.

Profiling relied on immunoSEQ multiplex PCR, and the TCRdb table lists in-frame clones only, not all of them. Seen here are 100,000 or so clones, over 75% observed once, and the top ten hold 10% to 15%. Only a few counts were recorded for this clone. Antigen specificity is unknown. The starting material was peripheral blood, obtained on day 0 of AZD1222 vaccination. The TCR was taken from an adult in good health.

Written as DNA, the CDR3 is TGTGCCAGCAGTCGTGGGGGGAACAGCAATCAGCCCCAGCATTTT. This sequence encodes CASSRGGNSNQPQHF. The rearrangement joins TRBV5-4 to TRBJ1-5; TRBD1 is a possible D gene (5 bases). Trimming cost V 5 bases and J 1 base, with 13 bases left between them. The CDR3 covers 15 residues. Germline V gene data show CDR1 as SGHNT and CDR2 as YYREEE (reference sequence).